Shown below are 21 T cell receptor beta chains from a single sample sequenced in a study of T cells expressing NK-cell markers. Using the 5' RACE reads, TCRdb records one entry per CDR3 protein without DNA. The data show a few hundred thousand distinct CDR3 sequences, and the top ten clones hold around 0.42%. Material: blood T cells: a sorted CD56 or NKG2C T cell subset, CD4+ or CD8+ T cells, or bulk PBMC T cells (not recorded which). Receptors were obtained from a man aged 18 to 29 in good health.

The V and J genes are TRBV10-3 and TRBJ2-1; the D call of TRBD2 rests on TCRdb alone, since no DNA is present to check it. CDR3 length: 16 residues. Germline CDR1 reads ENHRY; CDR2 reads SYGVKD. This CDR3 is CAIRETLAGGSNEQFF.

The chain recombines TRBV24-1 with TRBJ2-5; TCRdb proposes TRBD2, but this gene call is untestable without DNA. From germline, CDR1 is KGHDR and CDR2 SFDVKD. This CDR3 comprises 14 residues. This CDR3 is CATSTIAGVETQYF.

V is TRBV20-1 and J is TRBJ2-5. The CDR3 contains 13 residues. Germline V gene lookup returns CDR1 DFQATT and CDR2 SNEGSKA (reference sequence). The CDR3 loop reads CSARVVGPRTQYF.

This chain's CDR3 is CASSIGGWETQYF. This sequence joins TRBV25-1 and TRBJ2-5; the D call of TRBD2 rests on TCRdb alone, since no DNA is present to check it. The CDR3 has 13 residues. Germline CDR1 is MGHDK and CDR2 is SYGVNS.

The chain uses TRBV5-1 and TRBJ2-5; no DNA is available, so the TRBD1 call from TCRdb remains unchecked. Germline CDR1 and CDR2: SGHRS and YFSETQ. The CDR3 has 15 residues. The CDR3 loop is CASSDGTGRSETQYF.

J is TRBJ1-6 and V is TRBV20-1. Germline CDR1 and CDR2: DFQATT and SNEGSKA (reference sequence). CDR3 size: 14 residues. CDR3: CSARTFQETSSLHF.

The chain recombines TRBV9 with TRBJ2-7. Germline loops: CDR1 SGDLS, CDR2 YYNGEE. The CDR3 runs to 15 residues. This chain's CDR3 is CASSVGVTPTYEQYF.

The chain recombines TRBV12-3 or TRBV12-4 with TRBJ1-2. The length of the CDR3 is 13 residues. The CDR3 region is CASSLGRNYGYTF.

This chain uses TRBV18 with TRBJ2-1; TCRdb's D gene call, TRBD2, goes unchecked for lack of DNA. The CDR3 length is 18 residues. CDR1 is KGHSH and CDR2 is LQKENI in the germline V gene. The CDR3 reads CASSPYSSVGGLIDEQFF.

The CDR3 spells CASSQGETSRTGELFF. The chain carries TRBV4-3 and TRBJ2-2; TCRdb's D call, TRBD2, is unchecked because there is no DNA. The CDR3 runs 16 residues. Germline V gene lookup returns CDR1 LGHNA and CDR2 YSLEER.

The chain recombines TRBV5-4 with TRBJ2-1; TCRdb indicates TRBD2, and absent DNA this call remains unverified. CDR1 is SGHNT, CDR2 YYREEE, per germline (reference sequence). CDR3 length: 15 residues. This CDR3 is CASSLGGTEFNEQFF.

CDR3 sequence reads: CASSRGLAGPASEQYF. The chain recombines TRBV4-2 with TRBJ2-7; the D call from TCRdb, TRBD2, cannot be confirmed without DNA. The CDR3 has 16 amino acids. Germline assignment: CDR1 LGHNA and CDR2 YNFKEQ.

The V and J genes are TRBV4-1 and TRBJ2-2; TCRdb picks TRBD1, but there is no DNA to check that call. CDR1 is MGHRA, CDR2 YSYEKL, per germline. CDR3 size: 16 residues. This CDR3 is CASSQVGQGPTGELFF.

This rearrangement joins TRBV20-1 to TRBJ2-1; TCRdb lists TRBD2, though no DNA is available to test this call. From germline, CDR1 is DFQATT and CDR2 SNEGSKA (reference sequence). The CDR3 covers 13 residues. CDR3 in amino acids: CSASGRALGEQFF.

This rearrangement joins TRBV12-3 or TRBV12-4 to TRBJ1-2; the TCRdb D gene call, TRBD1, has no DNA to confirm it. This CDR3 spans 17 amino acids. The CDR3 here is CASSSNLQASSNYGYTF.

The chain couples TRBV27 to TRBJ2-6; there is no DNA to check the TCRdb D call of TRBD2. Germline assignment: CDR1 MNHEY and CDR2 SMNVEV (reference sequence). The CDR3 is 16 amino acids. CDR3 amino acids: CASSLRTPSGANVLTF.

The J gene is TRBJ2-3, the V gene TRBV20-1. The length of the CDR3 is 14 residues. Per germline, CDR1 DFQATT and CDR2 SNEGSKA (reference sequence). The CDR3 loop reads CSARDPHRTDTQYF.

The CDR3 sequence is CASQKGRARQVNEQFF. The rearrangement links TRBV6-5 to TRBJ2-1; TCRdb names TRBD2, which stays unverified in the absence of DNA. The germline CDR1 and CDR2 sequences are MNHEY and SVGAGI. CDR3 size: 16 residues.

V and J are TRBV6-1 and TRBJ1-3; TCRdb designates TRBD1, a call that cannot be tested without DNA. CDR1 is MNHNS, CDR2 SASEGT, per germline. CDR3 size: 14 residues. CDR3 protein: CASSTGGPGNTIYF.

The J gene is TRBJ1-1, the V gene TRBV7-2. The germline CDR1 and CDR2 sequences are SGHTA and FQGNSA. CDR3 length: 13 residues. The CDR3 sequence is CASSFRLNTEAFF.

The chain recombines TRBV20-1 with TRBJ2-3. Germline lookup yields CDR1 DFQATT and CDR2 SNEGSKA (reference sequence). The CDR3 loop spans 14 amino acids. CDR3 sequence reads: CSARDIGHTDTQYF.